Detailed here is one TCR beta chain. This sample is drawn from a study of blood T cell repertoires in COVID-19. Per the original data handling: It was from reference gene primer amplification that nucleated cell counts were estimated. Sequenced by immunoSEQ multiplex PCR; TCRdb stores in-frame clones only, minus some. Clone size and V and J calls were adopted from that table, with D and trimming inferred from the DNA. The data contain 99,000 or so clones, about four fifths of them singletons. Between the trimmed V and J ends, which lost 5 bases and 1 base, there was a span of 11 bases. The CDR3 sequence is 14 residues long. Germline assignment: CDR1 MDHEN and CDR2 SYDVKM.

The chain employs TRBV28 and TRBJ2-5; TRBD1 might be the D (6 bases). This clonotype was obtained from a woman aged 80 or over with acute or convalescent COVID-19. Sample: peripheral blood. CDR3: CASSGGHRQETQYF. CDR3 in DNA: TGTGCCAGCAGTGGGGGACATCGCCAAGAGACCCAGTACTTC.